Sequencing of this TCR beta chain was carried out in a study of radiotherapy plus CTLA-4 blockade in lung cancer. About the research overall: Disease control was seen in over 25% of patients, objective responses in roughly 19%. Study-level results: Among blood TCR repertoires after radiotherapy plus ipilimumab, tumor-derived clones expanded.

Using immunoSEQ multiplex PCR, the repertoire was profiled, and TCRdb retains in-frame clones only, with some absent. The sample consists of about 97,000 clones, 65% to 80% of them appearing once. Focal radiation and CTLA-4 blockade (ipilimumab) were tested in chemo-refractory metastatic non-small-cell lung cancer patients. V shed 0 bases and J shed 6 bases, with 18 bases lying between them. The CDR3 loop spans 17 amino acids. In germline, CDR1 is LNHDA, CDR2 SQIVND (reference sequence). A remark on this clone: The antigen is undetermined.

The chain combines TRBV19 with TRBJ2-1; a possible D gene is TRBD2 (6 bases). Sequenced material: peripheral blood, taken from a patient treated with radiotherapy plus ipilimumab. This receptor was identified in a human donor with non-small cell lung cancer who had a partial response to radiotherapy plus ipilimumab. Some clones in this sample may be carry-over from other donors' samples. In nucleotides, the CDR3 is TGTGCCAGTAGTATAGAATTCGGGCGGGGAAATGGCAATGAGCAGTTCTTC. It yields the protein CASSIEFGRGNGNEQFF. The full variable domain, with the rest looked up from reference TRBV19 and TRBJ2-1, is DGGITQSPKYLFRKEGQNVTLSCEQNLNHDAMYWYRQDPGQGLRLIYYSQIVNDFQKGDIAEGYSVSREKKESFPLTVTSAQKNPTAFYLCASSIEFGRGNGNEQFFGPGTRLTVL.